This TCR beta chain is from a study of T cell changes during pregnancy in multiple sclerosis. This clone was picked up one time. Germline V gives CDR1 MNHEY, CDR2 SMNVEV (reference sequence). V lost 3 bases to trimming and J lost 1 base, with 9 bases between them. CDR3 size: 14 residues. The repertoire was sequenced with immunoSEQ multiplex PCR; TCRdb's copy has only in-frame clones and lacks some. Of approximately 46,000 clones detected, around 92% appear once; the ten largest clones hold under 9.5%. The chain has TRBV27 and TRBJ1-1; D is ambiguous. The clonotype was recovered from a female donor with multiple sclerosis, enrolled in a pregnancy study. Sequenced material: CD8+ T cells from peripheral blood mononuclear cells, taken after pregnancy. This chain's CDR3 is CASSLLSTNTEAFF. CDR3 coding DNA: TGTGCCAGCAGTTTGCTATCTACGAACACTGAAGCTTTCTTT.